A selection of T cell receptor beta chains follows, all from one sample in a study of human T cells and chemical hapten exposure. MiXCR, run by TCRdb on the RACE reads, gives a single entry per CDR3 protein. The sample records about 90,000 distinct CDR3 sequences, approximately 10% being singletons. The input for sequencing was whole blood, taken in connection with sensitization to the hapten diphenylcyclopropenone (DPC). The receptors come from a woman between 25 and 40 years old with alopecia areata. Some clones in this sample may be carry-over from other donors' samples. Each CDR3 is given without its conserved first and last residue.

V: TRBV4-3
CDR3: ASSQWTGDTDTQY

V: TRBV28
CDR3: ASSSLRDRGGQPQH

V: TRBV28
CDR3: ASMRDTGELF

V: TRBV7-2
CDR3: ASSFSTDTQY

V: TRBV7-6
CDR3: ASRVASSTGELF

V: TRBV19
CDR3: ATGSADFFSGANVLT

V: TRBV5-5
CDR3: ASSPYQGQETQY

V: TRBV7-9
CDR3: ASSGQQGPENSPLH

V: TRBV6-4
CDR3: ASSDSGLATDTQY

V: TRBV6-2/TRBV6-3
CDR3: ASSYRQGGISPLH

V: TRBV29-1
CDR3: SVITGGAGEKLF

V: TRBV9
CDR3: ASSRGFGTGELF

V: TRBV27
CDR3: ASSLAGRHYGYT

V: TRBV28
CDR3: ASSLSSGSEIQY

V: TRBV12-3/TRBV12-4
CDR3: ASRIKGGEAF

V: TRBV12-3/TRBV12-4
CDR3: ASSLRQGTTDTQY

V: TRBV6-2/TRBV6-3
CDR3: ASSYGTITEAF

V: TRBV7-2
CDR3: ASRRGPYEQY

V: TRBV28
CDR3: ASSWDRGRTDTQY

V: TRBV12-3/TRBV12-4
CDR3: ASSFGTSGTRNEQF

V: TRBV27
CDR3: ASRAGGGYEQY

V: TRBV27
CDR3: ASSFYRNQPQH

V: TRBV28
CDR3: ASSLTDGRGYT

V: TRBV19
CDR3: ASSSYDSGTYEQY

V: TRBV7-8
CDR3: ASSAPGGQGSGNTIY

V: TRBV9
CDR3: ASSPRTAAQETQY

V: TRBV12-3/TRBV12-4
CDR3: ASSLQEKYGYT

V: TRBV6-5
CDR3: ASSYSVPADEQY

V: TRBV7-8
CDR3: ASSYSAGANTEAF

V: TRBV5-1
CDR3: ASSLIAGNQPQH

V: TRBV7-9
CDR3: ASSTLRQGAYTDTQY

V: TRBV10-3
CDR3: AITGGILSGANVLT

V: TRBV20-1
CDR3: SARTRWTVQETQY

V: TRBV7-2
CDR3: ASSLTGTGRSYEQY

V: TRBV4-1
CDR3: ASSQDAGPTDTQY

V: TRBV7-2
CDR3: ASSRERTPRNEQF

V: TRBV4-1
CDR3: ASSQNSPLH

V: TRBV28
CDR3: ASSSPGGKDGNIQY

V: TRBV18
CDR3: ASSPFGEETQY

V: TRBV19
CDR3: AIGPGTGELF

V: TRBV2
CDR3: ASRRDNYNEQF

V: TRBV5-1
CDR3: ASSLAGERSPALWANVLT

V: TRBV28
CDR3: ASSQINTEAF

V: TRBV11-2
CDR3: ASSLSRPSYEQF

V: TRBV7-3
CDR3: ASSSRSSANYAEQF

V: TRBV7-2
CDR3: ASSIQGSGANVLT

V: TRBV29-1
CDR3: SVALAGGPYEQY

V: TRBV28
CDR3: ANSFSVQNYGYT